The next 12 T cell receptor beta chains were all read from a single sample in a study of cytomegalovirus exposure and HLA in healthy donors. Method: immunoSEQ multiplex PCR; TCRdb's copy keeps in-frame clones and lacks some. The sample shows tens of thousands of clones, more than 75% of them seen only once. The specimen sequenced was PBMCs. All receptors derive from a man between 18 and 35 years old in good health and CMV-seronegative.

The rearrangement uses TRBV10-3 and TRBJ1-5, with 7 nucleotides matching TRBD1. CDR1 is ENHRY, CDR2 SYGVKD, per germline. This CDR3 region has 13 residues. After removal of 5 bases from V and 11 bases from J, the junction contained 9 bases not matched to a gene. The CDR3 DNA follows: TGTGCCATCAGTCTCCGACAGGGAGCCTCCCAGCATTTT. Translating it yields CAISLRQGASQHF.

This chain joins TRBV10-3 and TRBJ2-7; 7 bases are shared with TRBD1. This CDR3 contains 13 residues. V gave up 5 bases and J gave up 3 bases; unmatched junction bases: 4. Germline V lookup: CDR1 ENHRY, CDR2 SYGVKD. The CDR3 nucleotides read TGTGCCATCAGTATAGGGGGCCACTACGAGCAGTACTTC. Translated, it gives CAISIGGHYEQYF.

The chain has TRBV5-4 and TRBJ2-1; TRBD2 aligns across 8 bases. CDR1 and CDR2 from the germline V gene are SGHNT and YYREEE (reference sequence). This CDR3 region has 14 residues. V trimming: 7 bases; J trimming: 9 bases; junction bases outside the gene matches: 12. In nucleotides, the CDR3 is TGTGCCAGCCGGTGGGGACTAGGTAGCAGTGAGCAGTTCTTC. Its protein product is CASRWGLGSSEQFF.

V is TRBV2 and J is TRBJ2-1, with TRBD2 identical over 14 bases. V shed 4 bases, J shed 6 bases, and the junction held 2 bases outside the gene matches. The CDR3 is 15 amino acids. CDR1 SNHLY and CDR2 FYNNEI come from the germline V gene. The CDR3 coding sequence is TGTGCCAGCAGTGGGACTAGCGGGAGGTCCAATGAGCAGTTCTTC. Protein: CASSGTSGRSNEQFF.

V gene TRBV27 combines with J gene TRBJ2-5; the match to TRBD2 covers 8 bases. The CDR3 runs 15 residues. Germline assignment: CDR1 MNHEY and CDR2 SMNVEV (reference sequence). Trimming took 5 bases from V and 2 from J; bases not matched to a gene: 7. CDR3 nucleotides: TGTGCCAGCAGTACCGTCGGGGGGGTACAAGAGACCCAGTACTTC. Amino acids: CASSTVGGVQETQYF.

The gene calls are TRBV7-6 and TRBJ2-2, with TRBD2 identical over 15 bases. The CDR3 totals 18 residues. CDR1 and CDR2 (germline): SGHVS, FNYEAQ. V shed 4 bases and J 6 bases; nucleotides not matched to a gene: 9. For the CDR3, the DNA is TGTGCCAGCAGCTCGCAAAGCGGACTAGCGGGAGGGTCCGGGGAGCTGTTTTTT. Amino acids: CASSSQSGLAGGSGELFF. Full variable domain (remainder filled in from reference TRBV7-6 and TRBJ2-2): GAGVSQSPRYKVTKRGQDVALRCDPISGHVSLYWYRQALGQGPEFLTYFNYEAQQDKSGLPNDRFSAERPEGSISTLTIQRTEQRDSAMYRCASSSQSGLAGGSGELFFGEGSRLTVL.

A single count supports this clone. The rearrangement joins TRBV11-3 to TRBJ2-3, with D maybe TRBD2 (5 bases). Trimming cost V 4 bases and J 6 bases, with 11 bases left between them. From germline, CDR1 is SGHNT and CDR2 YENEEA. This CDR3 region has 13 residues. CDR3 in DNA: TGTGCCAGCAGCTCCAGTAGCGAGGATACGCAGTATTTT. Translating it yields CASSSSSEDTQYF.

This sequence joins TRBV10-3 and TRBJ2-3; 13 bases map to TRBD2. CDR3 size: 15 residues. Per germline, CDR1 ENHRY and CDR2 SYGVKD. J lost 5 bases, V lost 8 bases, and 7 bases had no gene match. CDR3 bases: TGTGCCATCCGAACTAGCGGGAGGGGGGGAGATACGCAGTATTTT. This encodes CAIRTSGRGGDTQYF.

The V call is TRBV4-1, the J call TRBJ1-2; D gene uncertain. There are 16 residues in the CDR3. V lost 6 bases to trimming and J lost 2 bases, with 19 bases between them. Germline CDR1 and CDR2: MGHRA and YSYEKL. CDR3 DNA: TGCGCCAGCAGTCCGAACCGGTTGATTAACAACTATGGCTACACCTTC. Translated: CASSPNRLINNYGYTF.

The chain joins TRBV2 to TRBJ2-1; TRBD2 aligns across 15 bases. Germline CDR1 SNHLY, CDR2 FYNNEI. This CDR3 has 18 amino acids. The V and J ends lost 6 bases and 8 bases, in that order; junction bases with no gene match: 14. The CDR3 DNA is TGTGCCAGCAGGCAAAGGACTAGCGGGAGGGGTTTTTCACATGAGCAGTTCTTC. Protein: CASRQRTSGRGFSHEQFF.

In this sample, this clone turned up once. The V call is TRBV19, the J call TRBJ1-3, with a possible D match to TRBD1 (6 bases). Trimming took 6 bases from V and 4 from J, leaving 13 bases between them. CDR1 is LNHDA and CDR2 is SQIVND in the germline V gene (reference sequence). This CDR3 region has 14 residues. In nucleotides, the CDR3 is TGTGCCAGTAGGGAACAGGGCCCCGGAAACACCATATATTTT. Protein product: CASREQGPGNTIYF. Supplemented by reference TRBV19 and TRBJ1-3, the full variable domain reads DGGITQSPKYLFRKEGQNVTLSCEQNLNHDAMYWYRQDPGQGLRLIYYSQIVNDFQKGDIAEGYSVSREKKESFPLTVTSAQKNPTAFYLCASREQGPGNTIYFGEGSWLTVV.

The chain has TRBV4-3 and TRBJ2-1, with 12 bases identical to TRBD1. With 0 bases clipped from V and 9 bases from J, the junction kept 6 bases outside the gene matches. This CDR3 has 16 residues. Germline V lookup: CDR1 LGHNA, CDR2 YSLEER. The CDR3 here is CASSQELGTGGTEQFF. The DNA for the CDR3 is TGCGCCAGCAGCCAAGAGTTAGGGACAGGGGGCACTGAGCAGTTCTTC.